A selection of T cell receptor beta chains follows, all from one sample in a study of T cells after yellow fever vaccination. TCRdb reprocessed the 5' RACE reads via MiXCR and lists one record per CDR3 protein. The sample has a few hundred thousand distinct CDR3 sequences, less than 20% seen once. The material was PBMCs, obtained 15 days after the yellow fever booster vaccination. Receptor source: a man under 40 who received the YFV17D yellow fever vaccine. CDR3s include the opening cysteine and the closing phenylalanine or tryptophan. A D gene is named only where the DNA matches it firmly. The listing skips clone size in some rows; elsewhere it reads once, few, many or a size class.

>-|TRBJ2-1|TRBV5-1|TRBD2
TGCGCCAGCAGCGGAGGGACTAGCGGGAGCAATGAGCAGTTCTTC
CASSGGTSGSNEQFF
>-|TRBJ2-7|TRBV12-3/TRBV12-4|-
TGTGCCAGCAGGCTGCCGTCCGGGGGCAGGCAGTACTTC
CASRLPSGGRQYF
>-|TRBJ2-2|TRBV4-3|-
TGCGCCAGCAGCCAAGAACCACGGAACTCGAACACCGGGGAGCTGTTTTTT
CASSQEPRNSNTGELFF
>few|TRBJ2-7|TRBV29-1|-
TGCAGCGTTTCCGGGACTTTGCGCTACGAGCAGTACTTC
CSVSGTLRYEQYF
>few|TRBJ2-3|TRBV9|-
TGTGCCAGCAGCGTAGAAAAGTCGCTGACAGATACGCAGTATTTT
CASSVEKSLTDTQYF
>few|TRBJ1-5|TRBV10-3|-
TGTGCCATCAGTGAGTCTACGGAGGAACCCCAGCATTTT
CAISESTEEPQHF
>few|TRBJ2-1|TRBV7-8|-
TGTGCCAGCAGCTTAGTCTCTAGCTACCTCTACAATGAGCAGTTCTTC
CASSLVSSYLYNEQFF
>few|TRBJ2-1|TRBV14|TRBD2
TGTGCCAGCAGCCTCGGGACTAGCGGGGTGAATGAGCAGTTCTTC
CASSLGTSGVNEQFF
>few|TRBJ2-3|TRBV29-1|-
TGCAGCGCCCGTTTTGGAAGCAGCACAGATACGCAGTATTTT
CSARFGSSTDTQYF
>-|TRBJ2-3|TRBV27|-
TGTGCCAGCAGACCTTGGGGAGATACGCAGTATTTT
CASRPWGDTQYF
>few|TRBJ1-2|TRBV7-8|-
TGTGCCAGCAGCTTAGTCGGGGGAAACTATGGCTACACCTTC
CASSLVGGNYGYTF
>-|TRBJ2-7|TRBV2|TRBD2
TGTGCCAGCAAAAAGAACACGGGGACTACCCATCCTGGCGAGCAGTACTTC
CASKKNTGTTHPGEQYF
>few|TRBJ1-2|TRBV15|-
TGTGCCACCAGCAGAGATGGGGGTCCGCTAACTTCTAACTATGGCTACACCTTC
CATSRDGGPLTSNYGYTF
>-|TRBJ2-4|TRBV29-1|-
TGCAGCGTTATGTTATTTGCCAAAAACATTCAGTACTTC
CSVMLFAKNIQYF
>few|TRBJ2-3|TRBV3-1|TRBD2
TGTGCCAGCAGCCAAGATCCTCTAGCGGGAGAAGCAGATACGCAGTATTTT
CASSQDPLAGEADTQYF
>few|TRBJ1-1|TRBV24-1|-
TGTGCCACCAGTGATTTAGGGACAACTGAAGCTTTCTTT
CATSDLGTTEAFF
>-|TRBJ2-7|TRBV7-2|-
TGTGCCAGCAGCACCTGGGGCAGGAACGCCTACGAGCAGTACTTC
CASSTWGRNAYEQYF
>once|TRBJ2-2|TRBV6-2/TRBV6-3|TRBD1
TGTGCCAGCAGGCCCGGGACAGTAGGCACCGGGGAGCTGTTTTTT
CASRPGTVGTGELFF
>few|TRBJ1-3|TRBV12-3/TRBV12-4|TRBD1
TGTGCCAGCACCAGGGGGGGCTCTGGAAACACCATATATTTT
CASTRGGSGNTIYF
>few|TRBJ2-1|TRBV5-1|TRBD2
TGCGCCAGCAAGGAACTAGCGGGAGTCCTCTACAATGAGCAGTTCTTC
CASKELAGVLYNEQFF
>-|TRBJ1-5|TRBV20-1|TRBD1
TGCAGTGCTAGCGTGGACAGGGGAGATCAGCCCCAGCATTTT
CSASVDRGDQPQHF
>-|TRBJ2-2|TRBV30|-
TGTGCCTGGAGTCAGGGTCCCGGGAACACCGGGGAGCTGTTTTTT
CAWSQGPGNTGELFF